This record concerns one T cell receptor (beta chain) sequence. What it recognizes is unknown. With a much larger clone just one base away, this may be a read error. This record comes from a study of CD8+CD57+ T cells in acquired aplastic anemia. At the level of the study: On average, sorted CD4+ and CD8+ cells gave approximately 3 ug of DNA. Some 11 million reads, on average, were obtained for CD4+ cells from healthy donors.

Template material for TCR beta VDJ and CDR3 profiling consisted of genomic DNA. One entry per CDR3 protein, called by TCRdb with MiXCR from the reads. The data contain around 170,000 distinct CDR3 sequences, 40% to 55% of them singletons. Findings of the study overall: Patients did not significantly differ from controls in CD8+ Simpson's diversity. Shared by patients and controls, 25 to 30 CD8+ CDR3s were abundant in patients.

The sample comprised sorted CD4+, CD8+, or CD8+CD57+ T cells (not recorded which) from PBMCs. This clonotype was obtained from a human donor in good health.

CDR3 residues: CASSQDLHNRRQPETFF. The CDR3 bases are TGCGCCAGCAGCCAAGATCTGCATAACAGGAGACAGCCTGAAACTTTCTTT. The V and J genes are TRBV4-1 and TRBJ1-1, with D tentatively TRBD1 (5 bases). The CDR3 covers 17 residues. Germline V gene sequence: CDR1 MGHRA, CDR2 YSYEKL.